What follows are 12 T cell receptor beta chains derived from one specimen sequenced in a study of cytomegalovirus exposure and HLA in healthy donors. In the PCR, 60 Vbeta and 13 Jbeta primers were used. Here immunoSEQ multiplex PCR was the method, and the copy in TCRdb shows in-frame clones only, minus some. Of around 120,000 clones listed, about two thirds are singletons. The sequencing input was PBMCs. All receptors derive from a woman aged 40 to 55 in good health and CMV-seropositive.

This clone was seen only once. This chain uses TRBV7-9 with TRBJ1-3; D not resolved. The CDR3 is 14 amino acids. Per germline, CDR1 SEHNR and CDR2 FQNEAQ (reference sequence). The germline V and J ends were trimmed by 4 bases and 0 bases, with 7 bases remaining between them. This CDR3 reads CASSSAYSGNTIYF. The DNA of the CDR3 is TGTGCCAGCAGCTCCGCCTACTCTGGAAACACCATATATTTT.

This chain joins TRBV4-1 and TRBJ2-6; D remains unclear. Germline V gene sequence: CDR1 MGHRA, CDR2 YSYEKL. CDR3 length: 13 amino acids. Deletions cut 4 bases from V and 2 bases from J, with 3 bases between. CDR3 DNA sequence: TGCGCCAGCAGCCTAACTGGGGCCAACGTCCTGACTTTC. Translation gives CASSLTGANVLTF.

This chain joins TRBV11-3 and TRBJ2-1; 8 bases are a match to TRBD2. The CDR3 loop spans 15 amino acids. The germline gives CDR1 SGHNT, CDR2 YENEEA. V lost 4 bases and J lost 6; bases outside the gene matches: 8. Here the CDR3 DNA reads TGTGCCAGCAGCTCAGCGGGGGAGTACAGCAATGAGCAGTTCTTC. Residues: CASSSAGEYSNEQFF.

The V and J genes are TRBV6-5 and TRBJ2-7; 7 nucleotides align to TRBD1. The length of the CDR3 is 14 residues. Germline V gene sequence: CDR1 MNHEY, CDR2 SVGAGI. V trimming: 6 bases; J trimming: 4 bases; junction bases outside the gene matches: 9. CDR3 residues: CASRRGQGVYEQYF. The CDR3 nucleotides read TGTGCCAGCAGAAGGGGGCAGGGGGTTTACGAGCAGTACTTC.

This clone was recorded a few times. J is TRBJ1-1 and V is TRBV4-1, with TRBD1 identical over 8 bases. The CDR3 has 15 residues. The germline gives CDR1 MGHRA, CDR2 YSYEKL. The V and J ends lost 0 bases and 4 bases, in that order; junction bases with no gene match: 4. CDR3 residues: CASSQEQGGGTEAFF. The CDR3 nucleotides read TGCGCCAGCAGCCAAGAACAGGGGGGTGGCACTGAAGCTTTCTTT.

This clone has a single count. V and J are TRBV12-5 and TRBJ2-5, with 7 bases matching TRBD2. Germline V lookup: CDR1 LGHNT, CDR2 FRNRAP. V lost 6 bases and J lost 0; bases outside the gene matches: 7. This CDR3 is 15 amino acids long. The CDR3 sequence is CASGMGGTYQETQYF. In DNA, the CDR3 is TGTGCTAGTGGAATGGGGGGGACCTACCAAGAGACCCAGTACTTC.

The CDR3 protein is CASSGEQGNYNSPLHF. The CDR3 DNA reads as TGCGCCAGCAGCGGCGAACAGGGGAACTATAATTCACCCCTCCACTTT. The V and J genes are TRBV5-1 and TRBJ1-6, with 7 bases identical to TRBD1. The CDR3 spans 16 residues. Per germline, CDR1 SGHRS and CDR2 YFSETQ. V was clipped by 4 bases and J by 3 bases; unmatched bases: 7.

J is TRBJ1-2 and V is TRBV5-4, with a weak D call TRBD1 (6 bases). Germline V CDR1 and CDR2: SGHNT, YYREEE (reference sequence). V dropped 3 bases and J dropped 0 bases, with 15 bases sitting between them. This CDR3 is built from 16 residues. CDR3 DNA: TGTGCCAGCAGCTCTGGGACATCCGAGGCTAACTATGGCTACACCTTC. Translated, it gives CASSSGTSEANYGYTF.

The V gene is TRBV7-6, the J gene TRBJ2-2; D gene ambiguous. Germline-derived CDR1 and CDR2 are SGHVS and FNYEAQ. With 2 bases removed from V and 5 bases from J, the gap between germline ends came to 9 bases. CDR3 length: 14 residues. The CDR3 loop reads CASSLNFRTGELFF. The CDR3 bases are TGTGCCAGCAGCTTAAACTTCCGGACCGGGGAGCTGTTTTTT. The complete variable domain, with remaining parts taken from reference TRBV7-6 and TRBJ2-2, reads GAGVSQSPRYKVTKRGQDVALRCDPISGHVSLYWYRQALGQGPEFLTYFNYEAQQDKSGLPNDRFSAERPEGSISTLTIQRTEQRDSAMYRCASSLNFRTGELFFGEGSRLTVL.

This clone has just a few counts. CDR3 sequence (DNA): TGTGCCAGCAGCGTACGGGGGGTATCCGGGACAGGGATCACCGGGGAGCTGTTTTTT. It codes for CASSVRGVSGTGITGELFF. The J gene is TRBJ2-2, the V gene TRBV9, with TRBD1 matching 9 bases. Germline CDR1 and CDR2: SGDLS and YYNGEE. CDR3 size: 19 residues. V gave up 1 base and J gave up 4 bases; unmatched junction bases: 14.

The genes are TRBV5-6 and TRBJ1-1; weak D call: TRBD1 (5 bases). The CDR3 covers 14 residues. V was clipped by 4 bases and J by 1 base, with 11 bases between them. Germline CDR1 SGHDT, CDR2 YYEEEE. CDR3 sequence (DNA): TGTGCCAGCAGCCGTCTAGACAGGAACACTGAAGCTTTCTTT. The encoded protein is CASSRLDRNTEAFF.

The rearrangement uses TRBV4-3 and TRBJ2-7; tentative D call: TRBD2 (5 bases). Trimming shortened V by 1 base and J by 7 bases, and 11 bases separated the two germline ends. CDR1 is LGHNA, CDR2 YSLEER, per germline. The CDR3 covers 13 residues. The DNA of the CDR3 is TGCGCCAGCAGCCAAGGGACCGGGGAGGAGCAGTACTTC. Translated, it gives CASSQGTGEEQYF.